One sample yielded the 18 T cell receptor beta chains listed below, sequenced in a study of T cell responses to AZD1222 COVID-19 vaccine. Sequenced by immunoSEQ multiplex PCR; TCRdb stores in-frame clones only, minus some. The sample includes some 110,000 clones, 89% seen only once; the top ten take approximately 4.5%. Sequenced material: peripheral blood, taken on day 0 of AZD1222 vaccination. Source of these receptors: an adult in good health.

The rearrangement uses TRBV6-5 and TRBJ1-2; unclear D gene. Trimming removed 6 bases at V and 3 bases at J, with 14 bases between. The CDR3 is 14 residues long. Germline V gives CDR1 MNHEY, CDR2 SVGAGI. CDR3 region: CASSDQSGHYGYTF. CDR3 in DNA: TGTGCCAGCAGCGACCAAAGTGGGCACTATGGCTACACCTTC.

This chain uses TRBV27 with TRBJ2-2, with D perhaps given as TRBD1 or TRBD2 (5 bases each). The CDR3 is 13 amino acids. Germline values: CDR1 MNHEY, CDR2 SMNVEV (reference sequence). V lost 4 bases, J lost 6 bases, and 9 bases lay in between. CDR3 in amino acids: CASSWRGAGELFF. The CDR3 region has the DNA TGTGCCAGCAGTTGGCGAGGGGCCGGGGAGCTGTTTTTT.

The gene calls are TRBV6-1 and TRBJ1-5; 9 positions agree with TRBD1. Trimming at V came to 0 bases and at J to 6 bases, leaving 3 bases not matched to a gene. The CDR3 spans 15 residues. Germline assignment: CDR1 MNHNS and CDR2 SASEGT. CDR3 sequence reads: CASSEAGQGRQPQHF. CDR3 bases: TGTGCCAGCAGTGAAGCTGGACAGGGGCGTCAGCCCCAGCATTTT.

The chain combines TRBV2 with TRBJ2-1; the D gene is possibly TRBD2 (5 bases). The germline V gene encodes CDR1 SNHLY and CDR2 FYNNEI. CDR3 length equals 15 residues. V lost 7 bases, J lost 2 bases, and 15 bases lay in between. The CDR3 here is CASKALDLPYNEQFF. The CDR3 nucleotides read TGTGCCAGCAAAGCACTGGACTTACCCTACAATGAGCAGTTCTTC.

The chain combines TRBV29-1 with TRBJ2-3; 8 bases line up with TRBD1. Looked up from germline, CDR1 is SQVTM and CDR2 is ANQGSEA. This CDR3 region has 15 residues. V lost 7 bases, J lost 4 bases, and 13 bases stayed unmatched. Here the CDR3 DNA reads TGCAGCGGGACAGGGACACCATTTGCCGCAGATACGCAGTATTTT. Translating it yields CSGTGTPFAADTQYF.

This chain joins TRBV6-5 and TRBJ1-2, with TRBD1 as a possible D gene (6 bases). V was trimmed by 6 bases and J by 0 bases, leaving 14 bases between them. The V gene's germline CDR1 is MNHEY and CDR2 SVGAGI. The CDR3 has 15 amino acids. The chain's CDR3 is CASRRIGQTNYGYTF. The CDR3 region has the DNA TGTGCCAGCAGAAGGATAGGACAGACTAACTATGGCTACACCTTC.

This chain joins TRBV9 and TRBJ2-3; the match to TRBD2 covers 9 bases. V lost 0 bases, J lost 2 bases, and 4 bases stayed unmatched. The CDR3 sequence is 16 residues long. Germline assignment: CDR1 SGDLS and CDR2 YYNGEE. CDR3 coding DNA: TGTGCCAGCAGCGTAGATAGCGGGGGTTACACAGATACGCAGTATTTT. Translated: CASSVDSGGYTDTQYF.

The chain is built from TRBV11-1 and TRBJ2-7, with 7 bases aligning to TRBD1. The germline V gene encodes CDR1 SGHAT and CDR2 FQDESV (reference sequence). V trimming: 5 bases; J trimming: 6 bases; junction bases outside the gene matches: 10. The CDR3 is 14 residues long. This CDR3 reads CASSPRQGGSEQYF. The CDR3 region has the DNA TGTGCCAGCAGCCCGCGACAGGGTGGCTCCGAGCAGTACTTC. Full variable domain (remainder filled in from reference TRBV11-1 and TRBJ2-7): EAEVAQSPRYKITEKSQAVAFWCDPISGHATLYWYRQILGQGPELLVQFQDESVVDDSQLPKDRFSAERLKGVDSTLKIQPAELGDSAMYLCASSPRQGGSEQYFGPGTRLTVT.

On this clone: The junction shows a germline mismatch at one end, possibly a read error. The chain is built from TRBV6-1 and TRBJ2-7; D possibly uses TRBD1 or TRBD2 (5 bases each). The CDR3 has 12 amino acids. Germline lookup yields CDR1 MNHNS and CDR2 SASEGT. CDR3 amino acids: CASSDLPTRGDF. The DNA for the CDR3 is TGTGCCAGCAGTGATCTTCCCACCCGGGGCGACTTC.

The CDR3 loop reads CASSVGDTETYEQYF. The CDR3 DNA reads as TGTGCCAGCAGCGTAGGGGACACTGAAACCTACGAGCAGTACTTC. This rearrangement joins TRBV9 to TRBJ2-7, with D possibly matching TRBD1 (6 bases). The CDR3 extends over 15 amino acids. V was trimmed by 0 bases and J by 2 bases, leaving 12 bases between them. Germline-derived CDR1 and CDR2 are SGDLS and YYNGEE.

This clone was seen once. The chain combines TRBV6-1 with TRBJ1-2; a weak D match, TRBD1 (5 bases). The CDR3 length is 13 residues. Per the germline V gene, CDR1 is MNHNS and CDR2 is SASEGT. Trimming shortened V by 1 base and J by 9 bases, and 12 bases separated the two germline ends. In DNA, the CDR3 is TGTGCCAGCAGTGAAGGGGGACGGATGAGCTACACCTTC. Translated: CASSEGGRMSYTF.

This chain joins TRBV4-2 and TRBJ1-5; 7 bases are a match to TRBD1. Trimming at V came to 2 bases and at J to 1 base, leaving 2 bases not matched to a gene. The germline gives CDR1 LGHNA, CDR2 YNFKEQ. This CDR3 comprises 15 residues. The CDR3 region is CASSQPTGSNQPQHF. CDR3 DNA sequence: TGTGCCAGCAGCCAACCGACAGGGAGCAATCAGCCCCAGCATTTT.

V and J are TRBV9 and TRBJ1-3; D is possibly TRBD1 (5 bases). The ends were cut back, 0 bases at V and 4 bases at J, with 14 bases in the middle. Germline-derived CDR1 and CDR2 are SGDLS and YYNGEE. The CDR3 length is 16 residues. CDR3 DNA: TGTGCCAGCAGCGTAGGGGATAGGGGTCCCGGAAACACCATATATTTT. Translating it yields CASSVGDRGPGNTIYF. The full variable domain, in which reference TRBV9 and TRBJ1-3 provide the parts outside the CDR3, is DSGVTQTPKHLITATGQRVTLRCSPRSGDLSVYWYQQSLDQGLQFLIQYYNGEERAKGNILERFSAQQFPDLHSELNLSSLELGDSALYFCASSVGDRGPGNTIYFGEGSWLTVV.

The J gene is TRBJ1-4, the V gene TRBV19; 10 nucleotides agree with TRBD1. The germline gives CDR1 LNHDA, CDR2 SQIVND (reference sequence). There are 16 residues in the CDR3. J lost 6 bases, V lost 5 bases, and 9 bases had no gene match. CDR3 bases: TGTGCCAGTAGTTCGCCCGGGACAGGGGATCATGAAAAACTGTTTTTT. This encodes CASSSPGTGDHEKLFF. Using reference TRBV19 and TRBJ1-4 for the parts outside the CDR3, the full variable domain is DGGITQSPKYLFRKEGQNVTLSCEQNLNHDAMYWYRQDPGQGLRLIYYSQIVNDFQKGDIAEGYSVSREKKESFPLTVTSAQKNPTAFYLCASSSPGTGDHEKLFFGSGTQLSVL.

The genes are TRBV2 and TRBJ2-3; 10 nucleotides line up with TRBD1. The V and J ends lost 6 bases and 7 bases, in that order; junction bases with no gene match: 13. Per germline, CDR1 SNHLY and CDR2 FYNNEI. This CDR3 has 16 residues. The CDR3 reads CASRVPGQGSRNTQYF. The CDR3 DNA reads TGTGCCAGCAGGGTACCGGGACAGGGGTCCCGGAATACGCAGTATTTT. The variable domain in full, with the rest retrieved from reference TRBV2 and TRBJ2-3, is EPEVTQTPSHQVTQMGQEVILRCVPISNHLYFYWYRQILGQKVEFLVSFYNNEISEKSEIFDDQFSVERPDGSNFTLKIRSTKLEDSAMYFCASRVPGQGSRNTQYFGPGTRLTVL.

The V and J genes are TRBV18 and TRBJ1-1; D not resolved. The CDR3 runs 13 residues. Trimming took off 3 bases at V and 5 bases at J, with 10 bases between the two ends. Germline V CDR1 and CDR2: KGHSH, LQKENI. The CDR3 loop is CASSPGDGTEAFF. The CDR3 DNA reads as TGTGCCAGCTCACCCGGGGATGGTACTGAAGCTTTCTTT.

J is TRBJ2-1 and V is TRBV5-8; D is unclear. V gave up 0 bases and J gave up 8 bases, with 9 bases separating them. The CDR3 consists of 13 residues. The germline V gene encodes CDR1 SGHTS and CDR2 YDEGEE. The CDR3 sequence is CASSLGPPDEQFF. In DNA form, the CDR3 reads TGTGCCAGCAGCTTGGGGCCGCCCGATGAGCAGTTCTTC. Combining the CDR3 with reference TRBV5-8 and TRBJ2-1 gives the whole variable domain EAGVTQSPTHLIKTRGQQATLRCSPISGHTSVYWYQQALGLGLQFLLWYDEGEERNRGNFPPRFSGRQFPNYSSELNVNALELEDSALYLCASSLGPPDEQFFGPGTRLTVL.

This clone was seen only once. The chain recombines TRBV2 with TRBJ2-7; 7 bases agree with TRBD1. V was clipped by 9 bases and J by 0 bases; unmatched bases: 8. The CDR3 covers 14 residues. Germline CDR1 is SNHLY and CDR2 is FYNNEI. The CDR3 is CASRRDRLSYEQYF. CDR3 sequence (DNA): TGTGCCAGTCGAAGGGACAGACTCTCCTACGAGCAGTACTTC.